The 27 T cell receptor beta chains below come from one sample, sequenced in a study of blood T cell repertoires in COVID-19. Clones were sequenced by immunoSEQ multiplex PCR, and TCRdb holds only the in-frame ones, with some missing. The sample has approximately 170,000 clones; 89% are singletons. Input material: PBMCs or T cells enriched from blood (not recorded which). The source is a woman aged 18-29 years who had recovered from COVID-19.

The rearrangement links TRBV3-1 (or the pseudogene TRBV3-2) to TRBJ2-1; 8 nucleotides align to TRBD2. The CDR3 contains 15 residues. Germline trimming cut 4 bases from V and 12 bases from J; bases unmatched to any gene: 14. Germline V gene lookup returns CDR1 LGHDT and CDR2 YNNKEL (reference sequence). The CDR3 loop is CASSLSGGPEIGQFF. DNA of the CDR3: TGTGCCAGCAGCCTTTCGGGAGGGCCGGAAATAGGGCAGTTCTTC.

The chain has TRBV7-2 and TRBJ2-7, with D unresolved. The V end lost 1 base, the J end lost 0 bases, and 10 bases lay between the germline ends. Looked up from germline, CDR1 is SGHTA and CDR2 is FQGNSA. The CDR3 consists of 15 residues. The CDR3 sequence: CASSLVGASSYEQYF. As DNA, the CDR3 is TGTGCCAGCAGCTTAGTAGGAGCATCCTCCTACGAGCAGTACTTC.

V gene TRBV30 combines with J gene TRBJ2-3, with 11 nucleotides matching TRBD2. The CDR3 extends over 19 amino acids. The junction had 16 bases not matched to a gene; V was cut back by 2 bases and J by 3 bases. Germline loops: CDR1 GTSNPN, CDR2 SVGIG (reference sequence). DNA of the CDR3: TGTGCCTGGAGTCTGGGGGGGGTTACTAGCGGGAGCGTTACAGATACGCAGTATTTT. It translates to CAWSLGGVTSGSVTDTQYF.

With regard to this clone: The same CDR3 can be traced to other DNA sequences in this sample. The chain recombines TRBV16 with TRBJ1-3; D gene uncertain. The V gene lost 0 bases and the J gene lost 1 base, with 7 bases spanning the gap. Germline V lookup: CDR1 KGHSY, CDR2 FQNENV. CDR3 size: 15 residues. The CDR3 reads CASSQSRVSGNTIYF. CDR3 coding DNA: TGTGCCAGCAGCCAATCGCGAGTATCTGGAAACACCATATATTTT. The entire variable domain, with the rest obtained from reference TRBV16 and TRBJ1-3, is as follows: GEEVAQTPKHLVRGEGQKAKLYCAPIKGHSYVFWYQQVLKNEFKFLISFQNENVFDETGMPKERFSAKCLPNSPCSLEIQATKLEDSAVYFCASSQSRVSGNTIYFGEGSWLTVV.

Written as DNA, the CDR3 is TGTGCCAGTCACCACCTGGGACTAGCGATGGAGCAGTACTTC. It yields the protein CASHHLGLAMEQYF. The gene calls are TRBV6-5 and TRBJ2-7; 10 bases fit TRBD2. The CDR3 extends over 14 amino acids. CDR1 and CDR2 from the germline V gene are MNHEY and SVGAGI. V shed 9 bases, J shed 7 bases, and the junction held 12 bases outside the gene matches.

V usage is TRBV18 and J usage is TRBJ1-1; no reliable D call. The CDR3 runs 12 residues. Trimming cost V 6 bases and J 4 bases, with 9 bases left between them. Germline V gene lookup returns CDR1 KGHSH and CDR2 LQKENI. The CDR3 is CASSPLGTEAFF. In DNA form, the CDR3 reads TGTGCCAGCTCGCCTCTCGGCACTGAAGCTTTCTTT.

J is TRBJ1-3 and V is TRBV9; tentative D call: TRBD1 (5 bases). The germline gives CDR1 SGDLS, CDR2 YYNGEE. The CDR3 sequence is 15 residues long. V was pared by 4 bases and J by 0 bases, with 11 bases between. The CDR3: CASSPKQASGNTIYF. The CDR3 DNA reads TGTGCCAGCAGCCCAAAACAGGCCTCTGGAAACACCATATATTTT. Full variable domain (outside the CDR3, taken from reference TRBV9 and TRBJ1-3): DSGVTQTPKHLITATGQRVTLRCSPRSGDLSVYWYQQSLDQGLQFLIQYYNGEERAKGNILERFSAQQFPDLHSELNLSSLELGDSALYFCASSPKQASGNTIYFGEGSWLTVV.

V gene TRBV3-1 (or the pseudogene TRBV3-2) combines with J gene TRBJ2-5, with D uncertain. Deletions cut 4 bases from V and 3 bases from J, with 15 bases between. The CDR3 spans 15 residues. CDR1 and CDR2 from the germline V gene are LGHDT and YNNKEL (reference sequence). DNA for the CDR3: TGTGCCAGCAGCCTTAGTACCACGCCGAAAGAGACCCAGTACTTC. It specifies CASSLSTTPKETQYF.

This clone was counted a single time. The rearrangement uses TRBV29-1 and TRBJ1-2; maybe TRBD1 (5 bases). Trimming shortened V by 4 bases and J by 2 bases, and 11 bases separated the two germline ends. The CDR3 length is 13 residues. Germline loops: CDR1 SQVTM, CDR2 ANQGSEA. CDR3 coding DNA: TGCAGCGTTGGGGCAGGGTTGAACTATGGCTACACCTTC. Translated: CSVGAGLNYGYTF.

The rearrangement links TRBV7-6 to TRBJ2-7; the match to TRBD2 covers 13 bases. Germline CDR1 reads SGHVS; CDR2 reads FNYEAQ. This CDR3 contains 16 residues. The V segment lost 5 bases and the J segment 4 bases; nucleotides outside the gene matches: 8. DNA for the CDR3: TGTGCCAGCAGCCAAGGGAGGACTAGCGGGAGTTACGAGCAGTACTTC. This translates into CASSQGRTSGSYEQYF.

This chain uses TRBV3-1 (or the pseudogene TRBV3-2) with TRBJ2-3, with D maybe TRBD1 (5 bases). The V gene's germline CDR1 is LGHDT and CDR2 YNNKEL (reference sequence). V was trimmed by 4 bases and J by 4 bases, leaving 9 bases between them. The CDR3 length is 13 residues. CDR3 DNA sequence: TGTGCCAGCAGCCGGCAGGGTGCAGATACGCAGTATTTT. It is translated as CASSRQGADTQYF.

V and J are TRBV28 and TRBJ2-7; D is unresolved. The germline CDR1 and CDR2 sequences are MDHEN and SYDVKM. This CDR3 comprises 14 residues. Trimming took off 4 bases at V and 0 bases at J, with 10 bases between the two ends. CDR3 in amino acids: CASSSGSGSYEQYF. The CDR3 DNA is TGTGCCAGCAGTTCGGGTTCGGGCTCCTACGAGCAGTACTTC.

The chain combines TRBV11-2 with TRBJ1-2; unclear D gene. With 3 bases removed from V and 2 bases from J, the gap between germline ends came to 4 bases. CDR1 and CDR2 from the germline V gene are SGHAT and FQNNGV. The CDR3 contains 12 residues. In DNA, the CDR3 is TGTGCCAGCAGCTTCAGGAACTATGGCTACACCTTC. Its protein is CASSFRNYGYTF. Based on the CDR3 plus reference TRBV11-2 and TRBJ1-2, the full variable domain is EAGVAQSPRYKIIEKRQSVAFWCNPISGHATLYWYQQILGQGPKLLIQFQNNGVVDDSQLPKDRFSAERLKGVDSTLKIQPAKLEDSAVYLCASSFRNYGYTFGSGTRLTVV.

This chain connects TRBV12-3 or TRBV12-4 to TRBJ2-7; TRBD2 agrees at 14 bases. The J segment lost 9 bases and the V segment lost 5 bases, leaving 3 bases of the junction unmatched. The CDR3 is made up of 13 amino acids. The CDR3 spells CASSLTSGRAQYF. The DNA of the CDR3 is TGTGCCAGCAGTCTGACTAGCGGGAGGGCGCAGTACTTC.

The gene calls are TRBV9 and TRBJ2-7; 8 positions agree with TRBD1. After removal of 5 bases from V and 7 bases from J, the junction contained 14 bases not matched to a gene. The CDR3 contains 15 residues. The germline gives CDR1 SGDLS, CDR2 YYNGEE. This chain's CDR3 is CASSETGTGLGEQYF. The DNA for the CDR3 is TGTGCCAGCAGTGAGACCGGGACAGGCCTGGGGGAGCAGTACTTC.

This chain joins TRBV7-9 and TRBJ2-7, with D unresolved. This CDR3 spans 14 amino acids. Deletions cut 5 bases from V and 3 bases from J, with 14 bases between. The germline gives CDR1 SEHNR, CDR2 FQNEAQ (reference sequence). CDR3 in DNA: TGTGCCAGCAGCGAGACGGTAACTAACTACGAGCAGTACTTC. Translating gives CASSETVTNYEQYF.

V usage is TRBV27 and J usage is TRBJ1-3; tentative D call: TRBD1 (5 bases). CDR3 size: 14 residues. CDR1 and CDR2 (germline): MNHEY, SMNVEV (reference sequence). V was shortened by 6 bases and J by 2 bases, with 11 bases between the two germline ends. CDR3 protein: CASRQRGTGNTIYF. The CDR3 DNA reads as TGTGCCAGCAGACAAAGGGGTACTGGAAACACCATATATTTT.

The V call is TRBV5-4, the J call TRBJ2-7; no definite D call. V lost 3 bases and J lost 7, with 8 bases in between. This CDR3 has 11 amino acids. Germline CDR1 reads SGHNT; CDR2 reads YYREEE (reference sequence). The CDR3 protein is CASSSTEEQYF. CDR3 DNA sequence: TGTGCCAGCAGCTCTACGGAGGAGCAGTACTTC. The variable domain in full, with the rest retrieved from reference TRBV5-4 and TRBJ2-7, is ETGVTQSPTHLIKTRGQQVTLRCSSQSGHNTVSWYQQALGQGPQFIFQYYREEENGRGNFPPRFSGLQFPNYSSELNVNALELDDSALYLCASSSTEEQYFGPGTRLTVT.

The CDR3 nucleotides read TGTGCCAGCAAACCGAGTAGCTCCTACAATGAGCAGTTCTTC. It encodes CASKPSSSYNEQFF. This chain uses TRBV7-9 with TRBJ2-1; D gene unclear. Germline V gene data show CDR1 as SEHNR and CDR2 as FQNEAQ (reference sequence). Trimming removed 7 bases from V and 0 bases from J, with 10 bases in between. This CDR3 has 14 residues.

The chain combines TRBV6-5 with TRBJ1-1; D ambiguous. The ends were cut back, 8 bases at V and 5 bases at J, with 15 bases in the middle. This CDR3 is built from 13 residues. CDR1 and CDR2 from the germline V gene are MNHEY and SVGAGI. CDR3 DNA sequence: TGTGCCAGCTCTCGGGTGGGTGGGACTGAAGCTTTCTTT. The encoded protein is CASSRVGGTEAFF.

As concerns this clone: This same CDR3 is encoded by further DNA sequences in the sample. The gene calls are TRBV3-1 (or the pseudogene TRBV3-2) and TRBJ1-3; D uncertain. Germline V lookup: CDR1 LGHDT, CDR2 YNNKEL (reference sequence). Deletions cut 0 bases from V and 3 bases from J, with 6 bases between. This CDR3 region has 14 residues. The DNA of the CDR3 is TGTGCCAGCAGCCAAGACTCGGGTGGAAACACCATATATTTT. This gives the protein CASSQDSGGNTIYF.

This chain connects TRBV15 to TRBJ1-3, with 8 bases aligning to TRBD1. This CDR3 has 15 residues. From germline, CDR1 is LNHNV and CDR2 YYDKDF (reference sequence). The V segment lost 1 base and the J segment 6 bases; nucleotides outside the gene matches: 5. The CDR3, as DNA: TGTGCCACCAGCAGAGGGACAGGGTTGGCAAACACCATATATTTT. Translating gives CATSRGTGLANTIYF.

This chain joins TRBV7-3 and TRBJ2-5, with D unclear. Germline CDR1 and CDR2: SGHTA and FQGTGA. CDR3 length: 11 residues. The V end lost 5 bases, the J end lost 4 bases, and 5 bases lay between the germline ends. The CDR3 sequence is CASSPGETQYF. The CDR3 region has the DNA TGTGCCAGCAGCCCGGGAGAGACCCAGTACTTC.

This sequence joins TRBV18 and TRBJ2-7; 8 bases fit TRBD2. Germline assignment: CDR1 KGHSH and CDR2 LQKENI. This CDR3 contains 17 residues. V gave up 3 bases and J gave up 1 base; unmatched junction bases: 11. CDR3 region: CASSPSTGGTSSYEQYF. DNA for the CDR3: TGTGCCAGCTCACCCTCCACGGGAGGGACTTCATCCTACGAGCAGTACTTC.

The rearrangement links TRBV5-1 to TRBJ2-1; TRBD2 agrees at 7 bases. With V trimmed by 6 bases and J by 3 bases, 6 bases remained unmatched. Germline assignment: CDR1 SGHRS and CDR2 YFSETQ. The CDR3 has 14 amino acids. In DNA, the CDR3 is TGCGCCAGCAACCATGGACTAGTCTACAATGAGCAGTTCTTC. As protein: CASNHGLVYNEQFF.

This rearrangement joins TRBV7-3 to TRBJ2-1; 10 positions agree with TRBD1. After removal of 3 bases from V and 7 bases from J, the junction contained 3 bases not matched to a gene. Germline V lookup: CDR1 SGHTA, CDR2 FQGTGA. The CDR3 loop spans 14 amino acids. CDR3: CASSLGQGLNEQFF. The CDR3 DNA follows: TGTGCCAGCAGCTTGGGACAGGGGTTGAATGAGCAGTTCTTC.

The chain has TRBV29-1 and TRBJ1-1; the D is unclear. The CDR3 sequence is 12 residues long. Germline V gene data show CDR1 as SQVTM and CDR2 as ANQGSEA. CDR3 region: CSSKRENTEAFF. CDR3 in DNA: TGCAGTTCTAAGAGGGAGAACACTGAAGCTTTCTTT.